Here is one T cell receptor (beta chain) with its context. The target antigen is unknown. The record originates from a study of OX40 agonist ivuxolimab in advanced cancers. General observations from the study: Partial responders at 0.1-3.0 mg/kg had among the lowest clonal expansion.

Patients had blood sampled at baseline and again on cycle 4 day 1 and cycle 7 day 1. V shed 0 bases and J shed 2 bases, with 9 bases lying between them. The CDR3 sequence is 14 residues long. Germline CDR1 and CDR2: SGHKS and YYEKEE (reference sequence). Method: immunoSEQ multiplex PCR; TCRdb's copy keeps in-frame clones and lacks some. This table holds more than 55,000 clones, about four fifths found once. V usage is TRBV5-5 and J usage is TRBJ2-7; D not resolved. This TCR was sampled from an adult with an advanced solid tumor such as melanoma, head and neck, liver or kidney cancer. Material: CD4+ or CD8+ T cells sorted from blood, obtained in a trial of the OX40 agonist ivuxolimab. The CDR3: CASSLDLGPYEQYF. In DNA, the CDR3 is TGTGCCAGCAGCTTGGATCTTGGACCCTACGAGCAGTACTTC.